This T cell receptor beta chain was captured by sequencing in a study of blood T cell repertoires in COVID-19. Study summary: Nucleic acid was either cDNA or gDNA, and it came from T cells, B-cell-depleted T cells, or PBMCs.

Methods used by the authors: The authors estimated nucleated cell counts from reference gene primer amplification. TCRdb's table, derived via immunoSEQ multiplex PCR, lists solely in-frame clones and lacks some. Clone size and V and J calls were adopted from that table, with D and trimming inferred from the DNA. The sample comprises roughly 81,000 clones, around 91% of which are singletons, and about 12% rests with the top ten. CDR3 length equals 15 residues. The germline V and J ends were trimmed by 0 bases and 5 bases, with 10 bases remaining between them. The germline V gene encodes CDR1 LGHDT and CDR2 YNNKEL (reference sequence).

The sequenced sample was peripheral blood. The chain is built from TRBV3-1 (or the pseudogene TRBV3-2) and TRBJ1-4; D unresolved. The TCR sequence derives from a man between 65 and 85 years old with active or convalescent COVID-19. The DNA of the CDR3 is TGTGCCAGCAGCCAAGACGGGAATGTGAATGAAAAACTGTTTTTT. It codes for CASSQDGNVNEKLFF.